This T cell receptor (beta chain) was recorded in a study of cytomegalovirus exposure and HLA in healthy donors. PCR employed 60 Vbeta and 13 Jbeta primers. The assay was immunoSEQ multiplex PCR, and TCRdb's table has in-frame clones only and misses some. The repertoire has under 200,000 clones, around nine tenths of them found once; the top ten carry over 0.8%. The germline gives CDR1 MNHNS, CDR2 SASEGT. CDR3 length equals 19 residues. Trimming removed 4 bases from V and 0 bases from J, with 24 bases in between. J is TRBJ1-1 and V is TRBV6-1; weak D call: TRBD1 (6 bases). Sequenced: PBMCs. The receptor's source is a woman in her twenties or thirties in good health and CMV-seronegative. The CDR3 sequence: CASSVTTGPTPGMNTEAFF. The CDR3 nucleotides read TGTGCCAGCAGTGTAACTACAGGGCCTACCCCAGGCATGAACACTGAAGCTTTCTTT.